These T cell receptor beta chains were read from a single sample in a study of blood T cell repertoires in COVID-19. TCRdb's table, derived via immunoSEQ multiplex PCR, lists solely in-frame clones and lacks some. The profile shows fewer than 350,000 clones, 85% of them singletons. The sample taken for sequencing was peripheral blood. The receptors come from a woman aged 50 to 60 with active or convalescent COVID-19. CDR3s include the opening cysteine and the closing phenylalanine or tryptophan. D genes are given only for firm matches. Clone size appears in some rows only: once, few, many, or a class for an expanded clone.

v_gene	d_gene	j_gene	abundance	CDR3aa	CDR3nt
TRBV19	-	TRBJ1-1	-	CASSTRFAQRNTEAFF	TGTGCCAGTAGTACCAGGTTTGCGCAGAGGAACACTGAAGCTTTCTTT
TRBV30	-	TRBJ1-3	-	CAWTQGYSGNTIYF	TGTGCCTGGACCCAGGGTTACTCTGGAAACACCATATATTTT
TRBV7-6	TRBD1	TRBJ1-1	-	CASSLVTGTGVRGTEAFF	TGTGCCAGCAGCTTAGTGACCGGGACAGGGGTAAGGGGCACTGAAGCTTTCTTT
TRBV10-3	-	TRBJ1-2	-	CAISEQVGAYGYTF	TGTGCCATCAGTGAGCAGGTCGGTGCGTATGGCTACACCTTC
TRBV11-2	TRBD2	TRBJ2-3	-	CASSFWGGDADTQYF	TGTGCCAGCAGCTTCTGGGGAGGGGACGCAGATACGCAGTATTTT
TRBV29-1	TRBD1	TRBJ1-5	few	CSVGTGGLNQPQHF	TGCAGCGTGGGGACAGGGGGCTTGAATCAGCCCCAGCATTTT
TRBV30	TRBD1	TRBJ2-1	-	CAWSPWTGDNEQFF	TGTGCCTGGAGTCCCTGGACAGGGGACAATGAGCAGTTCTTC
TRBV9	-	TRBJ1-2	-	CASSVGGQVGGYTF	TGTGCCAGCAGCGTAGGGGGCCAGGTGGGAGGCTACACCTTC
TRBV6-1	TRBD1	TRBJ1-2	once	CASSEFQGGPYGYTF	TGTGCCAGCAGTGAATTCCAGGGGGGCCCATATGGCTACACCTTC
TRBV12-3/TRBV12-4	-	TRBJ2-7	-	CASSFRSSEQYF	TGTGCCAGCAGTTTTCGTAGTTCCGAGCAGTACTTC
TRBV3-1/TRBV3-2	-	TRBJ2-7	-	CASSQISGYEQYF	TGTGCCAGCAGCCAGATTTCGGGGTACGAGCAGTACTTC
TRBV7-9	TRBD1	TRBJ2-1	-	CASSRRALGDRVGKEQFF	TGTGCCAGCAGTCGTCGGGCGTTGGGGGACAGGGTTGGCAAAGAGCAGTTCTTC
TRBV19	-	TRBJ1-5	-	CARIISIRAGSSFFPYSNQPQHF	TGTGCCAGGATCATTTCAATTCGGGCAGGGTCTTCCTTCTTCCCCTATAGCAATCAGCCCCAGCATTTT
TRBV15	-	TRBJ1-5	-	CATSSRGVLGNQPQHF	TGTGCCACCAGCTCCCGCGGGGTACTGGGCAATCAGCCCCAGCATTTT
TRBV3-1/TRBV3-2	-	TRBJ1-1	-	CASSQKNIYTEAFF	TGTGCCAGCAGCCAAAAAAACATCTACACTGAAGCTTTCTTT
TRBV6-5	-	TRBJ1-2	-	CATSREGYGYTF	TGTGCCACCTCAAGGGAGGGCTATGGCTACACCTTC
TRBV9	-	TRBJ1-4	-	CASSAEINEKLFF	TGTGCCAGCAGCGCAGAAATTAATGAAAAACTGTTTTTT
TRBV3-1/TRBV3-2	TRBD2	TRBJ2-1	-	CASSPGLAGGNEQFF	TGTGCCAGCAGCCCGGGACTAGCGGGAGGGAATGAGCAGTTCTTC
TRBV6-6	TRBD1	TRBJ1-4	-	CASRPGQGVPGGKLFF	TGTGCCAGCAGACCGGGACAGGGGGTCCCCGGTGGAAAACTGTTTTTT
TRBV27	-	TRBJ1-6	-	CASSPGQGSYNSPLHF	TGTGCCAGCAGTCCTGGTCAGGGGTCCTATAATTCACCCCTCCACTTT
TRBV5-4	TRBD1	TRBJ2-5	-	CASSRPKQGAGETQYF	TGTGCCAGCAGCCGCCCCAAACAGGGGGCGGGAGAGACCCAGTACTTC
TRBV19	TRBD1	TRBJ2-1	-	CASSGTGDWDNEQFF	TGTGCCAGTAGTGGGACAGGGGATTGGGACAATGAGCAGTTCTTC
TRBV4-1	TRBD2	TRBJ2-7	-	CASSPGLTDEQYF	TGCGCCAGCAGCCCGGGACTAACCGACGAGCAGTACTTC
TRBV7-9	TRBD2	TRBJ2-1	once	CASNTGGAAPYNEQFF	TGTGCCAGCAACACCGGGGGGGCGGCACCCTACAATGAGCAGTTCTTC
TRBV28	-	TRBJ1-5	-	CASKWGGSQPQHF	TGTGCCAGCAAATGGGGGGGAAGTCAGCCCCAGCATTTT
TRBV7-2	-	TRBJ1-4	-	CASSFRVSAATNEKLFF	TGTGCCAGCAGCTTTCGGGTGTCGGCTGCAACTAATGAAAAACTGTTTTTT
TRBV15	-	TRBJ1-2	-	CATSRDLAGAGYGYTF	TGTGCCACCAGCAGAGATCTGGCAGGCGCTGGGTATGGCTACACCTTC
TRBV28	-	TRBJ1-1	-	CASKPRPNTEAFF	TGTGCCAGCAAACCGCGTCCTAACACTGAAGCTTTCTTT
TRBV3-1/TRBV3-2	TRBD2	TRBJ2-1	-	CASSRTSGSFNEQFF	TGTGCCAGCAGCAGGACTAGCGGGAGTTTTAATGAGCAGTTCTTC
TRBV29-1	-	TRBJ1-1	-	CSVDGGQISEAFF	TGCAGCGTTGATGGAGGACAGATAAGTGAAGCTTTCTTT
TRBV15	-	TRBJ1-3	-	CATSRDRDTFKNTIYF	TGTGCCACCAGCAGAGATCGGGACACCTTTAAGAACACCATATATTTT
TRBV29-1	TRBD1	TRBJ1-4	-	CSVDFGTGGEKLFF	TGCAGCGTTGATTTCGGGACAGGAGGTGAAAAACTGTTTTTT